This entry features one T cell receptor (beta chain) sequence. Germline CDR1 reads MDHEN; CDR2 reads SYDVKM. V lost 7 bases to trimming and J lost 0 bases, with 13 bases between them. The CDR3 extends over 14 amino acids. The sample belongs to a study of PD-1 blockade in mismatch repair-deficient tumors. Only in-frame clones appear in the TCRdb table, and some are missing; sequencing was by immunoSEQ multiplex PCR. The table lists 120,000 or so clones, roughly 86% of them singletons. V usage is TRBV28 and J usage is TRBJ2-7; no clear D gene. The TCR was taken from an adult with mismatch repair-deficient cancer. The sequencing here drew on peripheral blood, taken 44 weeks after starting pembrolizumab. The CDR3 region has the DNA TGTGCCAGCAACCGAGTGAGGAGCTCCTACGAGCAGTACTTC. Translating it yields CASNRVRSSYEQYF.